The 10 T cell receptor beta chains listed next were all sequenced from one sample in a study of technical replicates of blood from a few donors. Sequencing was performed with immunoSEQ multiplex PCR; in TCRdb, only in-frame clones are kept and a portion is missing. This table holds some 93,000 clones, 95% found once. Sequencing input: T cells isolated from PBMCs. The receptor set was obtained from a human donor in good health.

This chain connects TRBV5-1 to TRBJ2-7, with 7 bases lining up with TRBD1. The CDR3 loop spans 14 amino acids. The germline CDR1 and CDR2 sequences are SGHRS and YFSETQ. The junction had 2 bases not matched to a gene; V was cut back by 0 bases and J by 2 bases. CDR3 DNA: TGCGCCAGCAGCTTGGAGGACAGGACCTACGAGCAGTACTTC. It codes for CASSLEDRTYEQYF.

The chain joins TRBV6-5 to TRBJ2-7; 8 bases match TRBD1. CDR3 length: 14 amino acids. J gave up 0 bases and V 9 bases, and 7 bases lay outside the gene matches. Germline V gives CDR1 MNHEY, CDR2 SVGAGI. As DNA, the CDR3 is TGTGCCAGTAAAGCCGGGACAGGCTCCTACGAGCAGTACTTC. Protein: CASKAGTGSYEQYF.

The gene calls are TRBV18 and TRBJ1-5; 9 bases match TRBD1. In germline, CDR1 is KGHSH, CDR2 LQKENI. The CDR3 totals 14 residues. V dropped 3 bases and J dropped 5; count of bases not matched to a gene: 2. CDR3 protein: CASSPGTGHQPQHF. CDR3 nucleotide sequence: TGTGCCAGCTCACCGGGGACAGGGCATCAGCCCCAGCATTTT.

The chain joins TRBV6-1 to TRBJ1-5, with D uncertain. Germline V CDR1 and CDR2: MNHNS, SASEGT. Trimming pared 3 bases from V and 0 bases from J, leaving 3 bases between. CDR3 length equals 13 residues. CDR3: CASSDNSNQPQHF. DNA of the CDR3: TGTGCCAGCAGTGATAATAGCAATCAGCCCCAGCATTTT.

The chain has TRBV7-9 and TRBJ1-2; D is unclear. The CDR3 loop spans 11 amino acids. Germline loops: CDR1 SEHNR, CDR2 FQNEAQ (reference sequence). V was shortened by 5 bases and J by 8 bases, with 9 bases between the two germline ends. In DNA, the CDR3 is TGTGCCAGCAGCAGGGAGGGCGGCTACACCTTC. Encoded protein: CASSREGGYTF.

V gene TRBV15 combines with J gene TRBJ1-2, with 7 positions matching TRBD1. This CDR3 region has 15 residues. Per germline, CDR1 LNHNV and CDR2 YYDKDF (reference sequence). J gave up 1 base and V 7 bases, and 9 bases lay outside the gene matches. The CDR3 sequence: CATNRGTDLNYGYTF. In DNA, the CDR3 is TGTGCCACCAACCGTGGGACAGACCTTAACTATGGCTACACCTTC.

This sequence joins TRBV30 and TRBJ1-6; 8 bases agree with TRBD1. This CDR3 comprises 17 residues. Germline assignment: CDR1 GTSNPN and CDR2 SVGIG (reference sequence). The V gene end was trimmed by 3 bases and the J gene end by 6 bases; junction bases not matched to a gene: 13. This chain's CDR3 is CAWRPTRTGPLNSPLHF. The CDR3 coding sequence is TGTGCCTGGAGACCGACCCGGACAGGGCCACTTAATTCACCCCTCCACTTT.

The genes are TRBV10-1 and TRBJ2-7; TRBD2 is a possible D gene (7 bases). This CDR3 has 15 residues. Trimming cost V 3 bases and J 5 bases, with 17 bases left between them. The germline V gene encodes CDR1 WNHNN and CDR2 SYGVQD (reference sequence). CDR3 nucleotide sequence: TGCGCCAGCAGTGATCCGGGCAGGGGAGGGAACGAGCAGTACTTC. As protein: CASSDPGRGGNEQYF.

This clone was detected once. The CDR3 loop reads CASSPTGGLTGNTIYF. The CDR3 DNA follows: TGTGCCAGCAGCCCGACGGGGGGGCTTACTGGAAACACCATATATTTT. The chain is built from TRBV7-3 and TRBJ1-3, with D perhaps matching TRBD1 (6 bases). V dropped 5 bases and J dropped 2 bases, with 16 bases sitting between them. Looked up from germline, CDR1 is SGHTA and CDR2 is FQGTGA. The CDR3 spans 16 residues.

This clone was picked up one time. The chain joins TRBV28 to TRBJ2-7, with 10 bases matching TRBD2. The CDR3 runs to 13 residues. Germline trimming cut 7 bases from V and 4 bases from J; bases unmatched to any gene: 4. The V gene's germline CDR1 is MDHEN and CDR2 SYDVKM. The CDR3 DNA reads TGTGCCAGCACTGCTAGCGGGGGTTACGAGCAGTACTTC. The encoded protein is CASTASGGYEQYF.